A selection of T cell receptor beta chains follows, all from one sample in a study of CD8+ T cells in alopecia areata. Clones were read by immunoSEQ multiplex PCR, and TCRdb kept only the in-frame ones, dropping some. This table has more than 130,000 clones, 75% to 85% appearing once. This material consisted of CD8+ T cells sorted from blood, taken at week 4, from a patient treated with tofacitinib. The receptors stem from a human donor with alopecia areata. The CDR3 runs from the conserved cysteine through the conserved F or W. Fields, in order: J gene, clone size, D gene, V gene, CDR3 DNA, CDR3 protein. The D gene is left open where the match is weak. Not every row has a clone size; where given, it reads once, few, many or a size class.

j_call: TRBJ2-7
clone_size: -
d_call: -
v_call: TRBV27
cdr3_nt: TGTGCCAGCAGTTTATCCTCGGGGCGTACCTACGAGCAGTACTTC
cdr3_aa: CASSLSSGRTYEQYF

j_call: TRBJ2-1
clone_size: -
d_call: -
v_call: TRBV10-3
cdr3_nt: TGTGCCATCAGTGGTGCAAGTGAGCAGTTCTTC
cdr3_aa: CAISGASEQFF

j_call: TRBJ2-7
clone_size: -
d_call: -
v_call: TRBV4-3
cdr3_nt: TGCGCCAGCAGCCAAGTGGCTAGCGTCTCCTACGAGCAGTACTTC
cdr3_aa: CASSQVASVSYEQYF

j_call: TRBJ2-7
clone_size: few
d_call: -
v_call: TRBV7-9
cdr3_nt: TGTGCCAGCAGCCATGTGTCCCCTAACGAGCAGTACTTC
cdr3_aa: CASSHVSPNEQYF

j_call: TRBJ2-1
clone_size: few
d_call: TRBD2
v_call: TRBV7-2
cdr3_nt: TGTGCCAGCAGCTTACTAGCGGGGGACTACAATGAGCAGTTCTTC
cdr3_aa: CASSLLAGDYNEQFF

j_call: TRBJ2-3
clone_size: -
d_call: -
v_call: TRBV27
cdr3_nt: TGTGCCAGCAGTTTATCAGCGGACACAGATACGCAGTATTTT
cdr3_aa: CASSLSADTDTQYF

j_call: TRBJ1-1
clone_size: -
d_call: -
v_call: TRBV5-6
cdr3_nt: TGTGCCAGCAGCTGGAACCGGAGGAACACTGAAGCTTTCTTT
cdr3_aa: CASSWNRRNTEAFF

j_call: TRBJ2-3
clone_size: -
d_call: TRBD2
v_call: TRBV29-1
cdr3_nt: TGCAGCGGCCAGGGTCTAGCGGGGGGGCCTAGCACAGATACGCAGTATTTT
cdr3_aa: CSGQGLAGGPSTDTQYF

j_call: TRBJ2-3
clone_size: -
d_call: -
v_call: TRBV7-9
cdr3_nt: TGTGCCAGCAGCTTGAGGGGCGCTAGCACAGATACGCAGTATTTT
cdr3_aa: CASSLRGASTDTQYF

j_call: TRBJ1-2
clone_size: -
d_call: -
v_call: TRBV2
cdr3_nt: TGTGCCAGCGCGGGGGTTTATGGCTACACCTTC
cdr3_aa: CASAGVYGYTF

j_call: TRBJ2-1
clone_size: -
d_call: -
v_call: TRBV2
cdr3_nt: TGTGCCAGCAGTGAATCTGACAATGAGCAGTTCTTC
cdr3_aa: CASSESDNEQFF

j_call: TRBJ2-3
clone_size: -
d_call: TRBD2
v_call: TRBV7-9
cdr3_nt: TGTGCCAGCAATCCGACAGGACTAGCGGACACAGATACGCAGTATTTT
cdr3_aa: CASNPTGLADTDTQYF

j_call: TRBJ1-5
clone_size: -
d_call: -
v_call: TRBV19
cdr3_nt: TGTGCCAGTAGTATCGCGTCCTATAGCAATCAGCCCCAGCATTTT
cdr3_aa: CASSIASYSNQPQHF

j_call: TRBJ2-7
clone_size: -
d_call: -
v_call: TRBV29-1
cdr3_nt: TGCAGCGTTGAATTGGCGGGGACAACCTACGAGCAGTACTTC
cdr3_aa: CSVELAGTTYEQYF

j_call: TRBJ1-2
clone_size: -
d_call: -
v_call: TRBV5-6
cdr3_nt: TGTGCCAGCAGCTTGACCACCTCTAACTATGGCTACACCTTC
cdr3_aa: CASSLTTSNYGYTF

j_call: TRBJ2-1
clone_size: few
d_call: TRBD1
v_call: TRBV27
cdr3_nt: TGTGCCAGCAGTCCCAGACAGGGACCCTACAATGAGCAGTTCTTC
cdr3_aa: CASSPRQGPYNEQFF

j_call: TRBJ2-2
clone_size: few
d_call: -
v_call: TRBV15
cdr3_nt: TGTGCCACCAGCAGAGATGAAGGGCTGAACACCGGGGAGCTGTTTTTT
cdr3_aa: CATSRDEGLNTGELFF

j_call: TRBJ2-7
clone_size: -
d_call: TRBD1
v_call: TRBV4-3
cdr3_nt: TGCGCCAGCAGCCAAGAAGGACAGGGCCACGAGCAGTACTTC
cdr3_aa: CASSQEGQGHEQYF

j_call: TRBJ2-7
clone_size: -
d_call: -
v_call: TRBV27
cdr3_nt: TGTGCCAGCAGTGGCGGGACCGAGGGCAACGAGCAGTACTTC
cdr3_aa: CASSGGTEGNEQYF

j_call: TRBJ2-7
clone_size: -
d_call: -
v_call: TRBV4-1
cdr3_nt: TGCGCCAGCAGCCAAGAAGGCAGGGAAAATACCTACGAGCAGTACTTC
cdr3_aa: CASSQEGRENTYEQYF

j_call: TRBJ2-2
clone_size: -
d_call: -
v_call: TRBV5-1
cdr3_nt: TGCGCCAGCGCCCCCGGGACCGCGAACACCGGGGAGCTGTTTTTT
cdr3_aa: CASAPGTANTGELFF

j_call: TRBJ2-7
clone_size: -
d_call: TRBD2
v_call: TRBV5-1
cdr3_nt: TGCGCCAGCAGCTTGGGGGAGGGTGTCTCCTACGAGCAGTACTTC
cdr3_aa: CASSLGEGVSYEQYF

j_call: TRBJ2-7
clone_size: few
d_call: -
v_call: TRBV5-1
cdr3_nt: TGCGCCAGCAGCTTCGGCGGCCCAGGACGGGAGCAGTACTTC
cdr3_aa: CASSFGGPGREQYF

j_call: TRBJ2-1
clone_size: few
d_call: -
v_call: TRBV29-1
cdr3_nt: TGCAGCGTTGATCCGGGACTGAGCTCCTACAATGAGCAGTTCTTC
cdr3_aa: CSVDPGLSSYNEQFF

j_call: TRBJ2-5
clone_size: -
d_call: -
v_call: TRBV5-1
cdr3_nt: TGCGCCAGCAGCCCTCGGGAGACCCAGTACTTC
cdr3_aa: CASSPRETQYF

j_call: TRBJ2-4
clone_size: -
d_call: TRBD1
v_call: TRBV7-4
cdr3_nt: TGTGCCAGCAGCTGGGACAGGGGGCCTCCGAGGGGCAAAAACATTCAGTACTTC
cdr3_aa: CASSWDRGPPRGKNIQYF

j_call: TRBJ2-5
clone_size: -
d_call: -
v_call: TRBV27
cdr3_nt: TGTGCCAGCAGTTTAAATGGGGGGCTTCTTCAAGAGACCCAGTACTTC
cdr3_aa: CASSLNGGLLQETQYF

j_call: TRBJ2-4
clone_size: -
d_call: -
v_call: TRBV6-5
cdr3_nt: TGTGCCAGCAGTCTAAGACTTACCGCCCAAAACATTCAGTACTTC
cdr3_aa: CASSLRLTAQNIQYF

j_call: TRBJ2-5
clone_size: -
d_call: TRBD2
v_call: TRBV15
cdr3_nt: TGTGCCACCAGCAGGGCGACTAGCGGGGGGCCCCAAGAGACCCAGTACTTC
cdr3_aa: CATSRATSGGPQETQYF

j_call: TRBJ2-6
clone_size: -
d_call: -
v_call: TRBV14
cdr3_nt: TGTGCCAGCAGCAGCCTGGGGGCCAACGTCCTGACTTTC
cdr3_aa: CASSSLGANVLTF

j_call: TRBJ2-5
clone_size: -
d_call: -
v_call: TRBV29-1
cdr3_nt: TGCAGCGTCGACGGGGGGACAGAAGAGACCCAGTACTTC
cdr3_aa: CSVDGGTEETQYF

j_call: TRBJ2-7
clone_size: -
d_call: -
v_call: TRBV27
cdr3_nt: TGTGCCAGCAGTCCCCTCTTCGGAGCCTACGAGCAGTACTTC
cdr3_aa: CASSPLFGAYEQYF

j_call: TRBJ2-3
clone_size: -
d_call: -
v_call: TRBV6-6
cdr3_nt: TGTGCCAGCAGGATGGGTTACCCCACAGATACGCAGTATTTT
cdr3_aa: CASRMGYPTDTQYF

j_call: TRBJ2-7
clone_size: -
d_call: -
v_call: TRBV2
cdr3_nt: TGTGCCAGCAGACTGGAAACCTACGAGCAGTACTTC
cdr3_aa: CASRLETYEQYF

j_call: TRBJ2-6
clone_size: -
d_call: -
v_call: TRBV18
cdr3_nt: TGTGCCAGCTCACGAGTGGACAGTTCCTCTGGGGCCAACGTCCTGACTTTC
cdr3_aa: CASSRVDSSSGANVLTF

j_call: TRBJ1-5
clone_size: -
d_call: -
v_call: TRBV27
cdr3_nt: TGTGCCACCCGGACGGGCAATCAGCCCCAGCATTTT
cdr3_aa: CATRTGNQPQHF

j_call: TRBJ2-5
clone_size: -
d_call: TRBD1
v_call: TRBV2
cdr3_nt: TGTGCCAGCATCCCCCTGGCAGGGGGCCCACAAGAGACCCAGTACTTC
cdr3_aa: CASIPLAGGPQETQYF

j_call: TRBJ2-3
clone_size: few
d_call: TRBD2
v_call: TRBV13
cdr3_nt: TGTGCCAGCAGCTCCACCGGAACGGGGGGGCCGGGAGATACGCAGTATTTT
cdr3_aa: CASSSTGTGGPGDTQYF

j_call: TRBJ2-1
clone_size: once
d_call: TRBD2
v_call: TRBV7-8
cdr3_nt: TGTGCCAGCAGCTCCTCGGGGGGGTCCCGATACAATGAGCAGTTCTTC
cdr3_aa: CASSSSGGSRYNEQFF

j_call: TRBJ2-3
clone_size: -
d_call: TRBD2
v_call: TRBV5-1
cdr3_nt: TGCGCCAGCAGCTTGGCGCTAGCGGGGGGTACCACAGATACGCAGTATTTT
cdr3_aa: CASSLALAGGTTDTQYF

j_call: TRBJ2-2
clone_size: once
d_call: -
v_call: TRBV14
cdr3_nt: TGTGCCAGCAGCCAAAACCAGGGCGGCGGGGAGCTGTTTTTT
cdr3_aa: CASSQNQGGGELFF

j_call: TRBJ2-1
clone_size: -
d_call: TRBD1
v_call: TRBV7-9
cdr3_nt: TGTGCCAGCAGCCCCCCGGGACAGTACAATGAGCAGTTCTTC
cdr3_aa: CASSPPGQYNEQFF

j_call: TRBJ1-5
clone_size: -
d_call: TRBD1
v_call: TRBV7-9
cdr3_nt: TGTGCCAGCAGTTCCGACAGGGAAAGCAATCAGCCCCAGCATTTT
cdr3_aa: CASSSDRESNQPQHF

j_call: TRBJ2-1
clone_size: -
d_call: TRBD2
v_call: TRBV6-5
cdr3_nt: TGTGCCAGCAGTCCGACTAGCGTATCCTACAATGAGCAGTTCTTC
cdr3_aa: CASSPTSVSYNEQFF

j_call: TRBJ2-7
clone_size: few
d_call: -
v_call: TRBV23-1
cdr3_nt: TGCGCCAGCAGTCAATCCGGGTCCAGTTGCCGGAAGGAGTACTTC
cdr3_aa: CASSQSGSSCRKEYF

j_call: TRBJ2-5
clone_size: -
d_call: TRBD1
v_call: TRBV19
cdr3_nt: TGTGCCAGTAGTCCCCGGGGGCAGGGGGCGTGGGAGACCCAGTACTTC
cdr3_aa: CASSPRGQGAWETQYF

j_call: TRBJ2-7
clone_size: -
d_call: -
v_call: TRBV5-1
cdr3_nt: TGCGCCAGCAGCTTGGAGTGGTACCCCTACGAGCAGTACTTC
cdr3_aa: CASSLEWYPYEQYF

j_call: TRBJ2-3
clone_size: -
d_call: -
v_call: TRBV15
cdr3_nt: TGTGCCACCAGCGAGCTAGGACAGATAGTAGATACGCAGTATTTT
cdr3_aa: CATSELGQIVDTQYF

j_call: TRBJ1-2
clone_size: -
d_call: -
v_call: TRBV27
cdr3_nt: TGTGCCAGCACCACCCTTGGGCGGGCGGGCGGCTACACCTTC
cdr3_aa: CASTTLGRAGGYTF

j_call: TRBJ2-1
clone_size: -
d_call: -
v_call: TRBV19
cdr3_nt: TGTGCCAGTAGTATTATCGGACAGGAGCAGTTCTTC
cdr3_aa: CASSIIGQEQFF

j_call: TRBJ2-1
clone_size: -
d_call: TRBD2
v_call: TRBV2
cdr3_nt: TGTGCCAGCAGTGAAGCCCGACTAGCGGGGGGGTTGAATGAGCAGTTCTTC
cdr3_aa: CASSEARLAGGLNEQFF

j_call: TRBJ2-2
clone_size: -
d_call: -
v_call: TRBV14
cdr3_nt: TGTGCCAGCAGTCCTATTAACACCGGGGAGCTGTTTTTT
cdr3_aa: CASSPINTGELFF